These 21 T cell receptor beta chains share one sample of origin, sequenced in a study of T cell responses to AZD1222 COVID-19 vaccine. Here immunoSEQ multiplex PCR was the method, and the copy in TCRdb shows in-frame clones only, minus some. The data hold some 180,000 clones, with around 93% observed a single time. The sample here was peripheral blood, taken 28 days after the second dose of the MenACWY control vaccine. The receptors stem from an adult who received the MenACWY meningococcal vaccine as a control.

The gene calls are TRBV7-9 and TRBJ1-1, with D possibly TRBD1 on 5 matching bases. The CDR3 has 14 residues. V lost 6 bases to trimming and J lost 4 bases, with 15 bases between them. Germline V gives CDR1 SEHNR, CDR2 FQNEAQ (reference sequence). CDR3 loop: CASSIIGGITEAFF. The CDR3 region has the DNA TGTGCCAGCAGTATTATCGGGGGGATCACTGAAGCTTTCTTT.

The V and J genes are TRBV7-2 and TRBJ2-5; the D is unclear. Germline V gene lookup returns CDR1 SGHTA and CDR2 FQGNSA. V dropped 4 bases and J dropped 0 bases, with 21 bases sitting between them. There are 18 residues in the CDR3. The CDR3: CASSSGSELSLYQETQYF. In DNA form, the CDR3 reads TGTGCCAGCAGCTCGGGTTCGGAGCTTTCCTTGTACCAAGAGACCCAGTACTTC.

The CDR3 reads CASSLGGPGETQYF. DNA for the CDR3: TGCGCCAGCAGCTTGGGGGGGCCGGGGGAGACCCAGTACTTC. The J gene is TRBJ2-5, the V gene TRBV5-1; D might be TRBD1 (6 bases). Trimming pared 0 bases from V and 5 bases from J, leaving 11 bases between. The CDR3 runs to 14 residues. The germline gives CDR1 SGHRS, CDR2 YFSETQ.

The chain links TRBV7-8 to TRBJ1-1; D call uncertain. The germline CDR1 and CDR2 sequences are SGHVS and FQNEAQ. V was shortened by 2 bases and J by 1 base, with 8 bases between the two germline ends. CDR3 length: 14 residues. CDR3 sequence (DNA): TGTGCCAGCAGCTTATTACGTTCGAACACTGAAGCTTTCTTT. Translating it yields CASSLLRSNTEAFF.

This clone occurred once. The chain uses TRBV7-2 and TRBJ1-5; D may be TRBD1 (5 bases). This CDR3 has 14 amino acids. Trimming stripped 5 bases from V and 7 bases from J, with 15 bases between. In germline, CDR1 is SGHTA, CDR2 FQGNSA. The CDR3: CASSTGHGGQPQHF. The CDR3 DNA follows: TGTGCCAGCAGCACAGGTCACGGTGGCCAGCCCCAGCATTTT.

This chain connects TRBV9 to TRBJ2-3; D ambiguous. V lost 0 bases and J 4 bases, leaving 9 bases between the germline ends. The CDR3 spans 14 residues. Germline CDR1 SGDLS, CDR2 YYNGEE. CDR3 loop: CASSVEAGADTQYF. In DNA form, the CDR3 reads TGTGCCAGCAGCGTAGAGGCAGGAGCAGATACGCAGTATTTT.

The chain combines TRBV27 with TRBJ1-5; 10 nucleotides agree with TRBD1. The CDR3 consists of 15 residues. Germline CDR1 MNHEY, CDR2 SMNVEV (reference sequence). After removal of 2 bases from V and 6 bases from J, the junction contained 4 bases not matched to a gene. CDR3 sequence reads: CASSLRQGAGQPQHF. The CDR3 bases are TGTGCCAGCAGTTTAAGACAGGGGGCGGGTCAGCCCCAGCATTTT.

This chain uses TRBV6-2 or TRBV6-3 with TRBJ2-5; TRBD2 matches at 10 bases. Germline lookup yields CDR1 MNHEY and CDR2 SVGEGT. The junction had 11 bases not matched to a gene; V was cut back by 5 bases and J by 5 bases. This CDR3 comprises 16 residues. The CDR3 loop reads CASSNTLAGVVETQYF. Here the CDR3 DNA reads TGTGCCAGCAGTAATACTCTAGCGGGGGTGGTGGAGACCCAGTACTTC.

The genes are TRBV11-2 and TRBJ2-1; 7 bases line up with TRBD1. CDR3 length equals 14 residues. V lost 3 bases to trimming and J lost 15 bases; unmatched junction nucleotides: 14. From germline, CDR1 is SGHAT and CDR2 FQNNGV. The CDR3 DNA reads as TGTGCCAGCAGCTTGGGAAACCGGGACAGCGTTTGGTTCTTC. As protein: CASSLGNRDSVWFF.

The chain combines TRBV7-2 with TRBJ2-5, with 7 nucleotides matching TRBD2. The CDR3 sequence is 12 residues long. Per germline, CDR1 SGHTA and CDR2 FQGNSA. Losses at the gene ends were 5 bases for V and 4 bases for J; bases not matched to a gene: 1. The CDR3 DNA is TGTGCCAGCAGCCGCGGGAGAGAGACCCAGTACTTC. Protein sequence: CASSRGRETQYF.

The gene calls are TRBV30 and TRBJ2-7; D is tentatively TRBD1 or TRBD2 (6 bases each). The germline V gene encodes CDR1 GTSNPN and CDR2 SVGIG (reference sequence). The V gene lost 0 bases and the J gene lost 4 bases, with 13 bases spanning the gap. The CDR3 length is 14 residues. This CDR3 reads CAWSVSGAPYEQYF. CDR3 bases: TGTGCCTGGAGTGTATCGGGGGCGCCTTACGAGCAGTACTTC.

The chain couples TRBV5-1 to TRBJ2-1, with 9 bases fitting TRBD1. The CDR3 runs to 14 residues. Germline V gene lookup returns CDR1 SGHRS and CDR2 YFSETQ. With V trimmed by 4 bases and J by 4 bases, 3 bases remained unmatched. The CDR3 sequence: CASSRTGVYNEQFF. The CDR3, as DNA: TGCGCCAGCAGCCGGACAGGGGTTTACAATGAGCAGTTCTTC.

The rearrangement links TRBV6-6 to TRBJ1-1; TRBD1 agrees at 8 bases. Germline assignment: CDR1 MNHNY and CDR2 SVGAGI (reference sequence). The V gene end was trimmed by 6 bases and the J gene end by 2 bases; junction bases not matched to a gene: 8. This CDR3 spans 15 amino acids. The CDR3 DNA is TGTGCCAGCAGAAACCACAGGGGGGGAAACACTGAAGCTTTCTTT. Its protein is CASRNHRGGNTEAFF.

The rearrangement links TRBV2 to TRBJ1-1; D ambiguous. The CDR3 is made up of 14 amino acids. V shed 2 bases and J shed 1 base, with 8 bases lying between them. The germline gives CDR1 SNHLY, CDR2 FYNNEI. CDR3 nucleotides: TGTGCCAGCAGTGAAAACGAGGGGAACACTGAAGCTTTCTTT. Amino acid sequence: CASSENEGNTEAFF.

The chain is built from TRBV19 and TRBJ1-2, with TRBD1 matching over 11 bases. Per germline, CDR1 LNHDA and CDR2 SQIVND (reference sequence). V lost 3 bases and J lost 4; bases outside the gene matches: 1. CDR3 length: 14 residues. This chain's CDR3 is CASSIGTGGYGYTF. The CDR3 nucleotides are TGTGCCAGTAGTATTGGGACAGGGGGCTATGGCTACACCTTC.

The V gene is TRBV6-5, the J gene TRBJ1-1; TRBD1 is a possible D gene (6 bases). Trimming removed 7 bases from V and 5 bases from J, with 14 bases in between. The CDR3 runs 13 residues. Germline-derived CDR1 and CDR2 are MNHEY and SVGAGI. CDR3 protein: CASTKGGRTEAFF. In DNA, the CDR3 is TGTGCCAGCACCAAGGGGGGTAGGACTGAAGCTTTCTTT.

The chain joins TRBV5-4 to TRBJ2-1, with 10 bases matching TRBD2. V lost 2 bases, J lost 5 bases, and 7 bases stayed unmatched. This CDR3 spans 16 amino acids. Germline V gene data show CDR1 as SGHNT and CDR2 as YYREEE (reference sequence). The CDR3 here is CASSLRILAGDNEQFF. CDR3 DNA sequence: TGTGCCAGCAGCTTAAGGATCCTAGCGGGGGACAATGAGCAGTTCTTC.

This clone was found once. V and J are TRBV11-2 and TRBJ2-7, with TRBD1 matching 10 bases. J gave up 2 bases and V 5 bases, and 3 bases lay outside the gene matches. Germline loops: CDR1 SGHAT, CDR2 FQNNGV. The CDR3 is 14 residues long. CDR3 nucleotides: TGTGCCAGCAGCCCAGGACAGGGGGCCTACGAGCAGTACTTC. It translates to CASSPGQGAYEQYF.

The chain carries TRBV14 and TRBJ2-3; D remains ambiguous. The germline V gene encodes CDR1 SGHDN and CDR2 FVKESK. This CDR3 is built from 17 residues. The V end lost 1 base, the J end lost 0 bases, and 14 bases lay between the germline ends. CDR3 protein: CASSQGRVVSSTDTQYF. As DNA, the CDR3 is TGTGCCAGCAGCCAAGGCCGCGTAGTATCTAGCACAGATACGCAGTATTTT. The variable domain in full, completed from reference TRBV14 and TRBJ2-3, reads EAGVTQFPSHSVIEKGQTVTLRCDPISGHDNLYWYRRVMGKEIKFLLHFVKESKQDESGMPNNRFLAERTGGTYSTLKVQPAELEDSGVYFCASSQGRVVSSTDTQYFGPGTRLTVL.

This chain joins TRBV29-1 and TRBJ1-2, with D unclear. The CDR3 has 12 residues. Germline CDR1 is SQVTM and CDR2 is ANQGSEA. Trimming stripped 2 bases from V and 5 bases from J, with 9 bases between. The CDR3 nucleotides read TGCAGCGTTGAACCGGAATGGTATGGCTACACCTTC. Its protein is CSVEPEWYGYTF.

The V call is TRBV5-4, the J call TRBJ2-6; D unclear. CDR1 and CDR2 from the germline V gene are SGHNT and YYREEE (reference sequence). V was trimmed by 1 base and J by 3 bases, leaving 8 bases between them. The CDR3 is 15 amino acids. CDR3 DNA sequence: TGTGCCAGCAGCTTGCGAGGTGGTGGGGCCAACGTCCTGACTTTC. Amino acids: CASSLRGGGANVLTF.